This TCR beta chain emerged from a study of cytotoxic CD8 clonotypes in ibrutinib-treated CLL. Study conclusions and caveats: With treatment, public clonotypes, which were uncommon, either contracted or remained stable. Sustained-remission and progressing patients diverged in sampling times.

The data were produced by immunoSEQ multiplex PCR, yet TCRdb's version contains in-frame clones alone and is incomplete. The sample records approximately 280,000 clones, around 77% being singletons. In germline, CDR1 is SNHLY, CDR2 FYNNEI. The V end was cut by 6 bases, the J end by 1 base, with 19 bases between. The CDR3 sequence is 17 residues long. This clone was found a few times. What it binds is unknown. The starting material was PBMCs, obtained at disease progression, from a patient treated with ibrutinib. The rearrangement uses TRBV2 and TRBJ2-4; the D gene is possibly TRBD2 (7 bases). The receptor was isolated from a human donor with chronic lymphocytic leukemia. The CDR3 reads CASSAQGGGTAKNIQYF. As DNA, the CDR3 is TGTGCCAGCAGCGCCCAGGGAGGGGGTACGGCCAAAAACATTCAGTACTTC.